The clone carrying this TCR beta chain was seen at least ten times. Its antigen remains unknown. Unique molecular identifiers featured in each of the TCR beta cDNA libraries. About 500,000 cDNA molecules were obtained from around 1 to 10 million T cells. TCRdb re-derived calls from the PCR reads in MiXCR, one entry per CDR3 protein. Altogether about 760,000 distinct CDR3 sequences are present, 30% being singletons, with the ten largest covering about 0.5%. The data stem from a study of post-analysis software for immune sequencing data. Study context: The disease courses spanned relapsing-remitting, secondary progressive and progressive-relapsing forms of multiple sclerosis.

There are 17 residues in the CDR3. V dropped 2 bases and J dropped 4; count of bases not matched to a gene: 13. Germline lookup yields CDR1 SGDLS and CDR2 YYNGEE. Study-wide findings and caveats: There were five TRBV segments more frequent in patients than controls, and TRBV5-6, TRBV5-1 and TRBV20-1 were among them. F measure showed strong co-clustering of same-batch samples. Normalized Chao1 diversity in multiple sclerosis patients fell significantly below that of controls.

This chain links TRBV9 with TRBJ2-5, with 8 positions matching TRBD2. The material sequenced was blood. This clonotype was obtained from a girl between 10 and 17 years old with multiple sclerosis. The CDR3 loop is CASSVSASAGVGETQYF. CDR3 in DNA: TGTGCCAGCAGCGTGTCAGCATCAGCGGGAGTAGGAGAGACCCAGTACTTC.